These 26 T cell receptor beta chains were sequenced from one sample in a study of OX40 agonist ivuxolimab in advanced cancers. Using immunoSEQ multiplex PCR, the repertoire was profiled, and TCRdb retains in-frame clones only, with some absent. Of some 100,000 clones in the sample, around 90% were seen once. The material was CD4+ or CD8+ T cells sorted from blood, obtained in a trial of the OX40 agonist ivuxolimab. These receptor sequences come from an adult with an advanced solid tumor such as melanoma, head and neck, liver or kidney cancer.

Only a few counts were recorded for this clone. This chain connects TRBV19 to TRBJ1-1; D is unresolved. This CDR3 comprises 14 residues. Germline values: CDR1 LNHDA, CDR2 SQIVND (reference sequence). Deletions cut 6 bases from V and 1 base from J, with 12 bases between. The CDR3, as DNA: TGTGCCAGTAGATCACCGGGTGGGAACACTGAAGCTTTCTTT. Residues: CASRSPGGNTEAFF.

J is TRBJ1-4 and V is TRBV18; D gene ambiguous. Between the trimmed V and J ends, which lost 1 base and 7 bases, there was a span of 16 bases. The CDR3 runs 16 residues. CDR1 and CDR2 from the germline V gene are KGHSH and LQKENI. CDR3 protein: CASSPLLGLDPEKLFF. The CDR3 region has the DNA TGTGCCAGCTCACCACTTTTAGGTTTAGACCCTGAAAAACTGTTTTTT.

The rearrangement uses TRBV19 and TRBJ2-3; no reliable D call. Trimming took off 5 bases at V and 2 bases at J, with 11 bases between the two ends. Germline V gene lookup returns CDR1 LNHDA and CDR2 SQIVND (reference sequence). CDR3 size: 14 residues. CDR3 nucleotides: TGTGCCAGTAGTGTAGGTGAGACCACAGATACGCAGTATTTT. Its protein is CASSVGETTDTQYF.

The CDR3 region has the DNA TGTGCCAGCAGCTTGAAGCGGGAGGGCCGGGAGACCCAGTACTTC. This encodes CASSLKREGRETQYF. The chain has TRBV5-4 and TRBJ2-5, with 10 positions matching TRBD2. V shed 1 base, J shed 5 bases, and the junction held 5 bases outside the gene matches. Looked up from germline, CDR1 is SGHNT and CDR2 is YYREEE (reference sequence). The CDR3 sequence is 15 residues long.

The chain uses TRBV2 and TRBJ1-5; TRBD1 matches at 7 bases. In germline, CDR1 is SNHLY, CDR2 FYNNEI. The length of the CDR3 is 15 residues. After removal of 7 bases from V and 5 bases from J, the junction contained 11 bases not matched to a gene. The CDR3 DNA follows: TGTGCCAGCACCTCAGACAGGGAAAGTGATCAGCCCCAGCATTTT. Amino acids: CASTSDRESDQPQHF.

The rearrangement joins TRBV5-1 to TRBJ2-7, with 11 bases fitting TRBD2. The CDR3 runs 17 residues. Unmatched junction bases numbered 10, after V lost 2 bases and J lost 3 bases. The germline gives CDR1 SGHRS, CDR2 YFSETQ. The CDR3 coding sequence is TGCGCCAGCAGCTTCATACTAGCGGGAGCACAAATCTACGAGCAGTACTTC. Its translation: CASSFILAGAQIYEQYF.

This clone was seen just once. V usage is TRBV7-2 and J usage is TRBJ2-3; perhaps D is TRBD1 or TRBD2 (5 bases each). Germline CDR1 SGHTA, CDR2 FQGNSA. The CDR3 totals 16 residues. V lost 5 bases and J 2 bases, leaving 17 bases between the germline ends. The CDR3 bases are TGTGCCAGCAGCAATAGACCGGGGCCTTCCACAGATACGCAGTATTTT. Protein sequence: CASSNRPGPSTDTQYF.

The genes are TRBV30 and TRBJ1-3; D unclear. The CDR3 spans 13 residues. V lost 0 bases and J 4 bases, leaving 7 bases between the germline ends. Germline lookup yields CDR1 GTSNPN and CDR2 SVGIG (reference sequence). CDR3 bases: TGTGCCTGGAGTGTTTCGAGCGGAAACACCATATATTTT. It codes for CAWSVSSGNTIYF.

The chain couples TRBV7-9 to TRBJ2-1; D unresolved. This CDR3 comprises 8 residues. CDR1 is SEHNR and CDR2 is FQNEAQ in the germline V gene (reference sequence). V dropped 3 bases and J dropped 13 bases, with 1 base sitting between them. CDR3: CASSFQFF. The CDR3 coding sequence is TGTGCCAGCAGCTTTCAGTTCTTC.

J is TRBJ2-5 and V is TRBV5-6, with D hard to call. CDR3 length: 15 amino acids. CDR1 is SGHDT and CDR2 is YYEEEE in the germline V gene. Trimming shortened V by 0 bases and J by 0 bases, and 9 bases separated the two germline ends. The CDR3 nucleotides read TGTGCCAGCAGCTTGGGCTTAGCCAACCAAGAGACCCAGTACTTC. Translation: CASSLGLANQETQYF.

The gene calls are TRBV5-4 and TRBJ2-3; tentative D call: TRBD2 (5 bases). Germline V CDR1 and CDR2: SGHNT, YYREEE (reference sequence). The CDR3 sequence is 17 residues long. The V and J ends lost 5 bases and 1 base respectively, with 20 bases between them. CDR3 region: CASRLGPPRGRTDTQYF. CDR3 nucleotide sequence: TGTGCCAGCAGACTAGGGCCTCCGAGAGGCCGCACAGATACGCAGTATTTT.

CDR3 DNA: TGTGCCAGCTCACCCTTTGGCGGTGAGAGTGAAAAACTGTTTTTT. Its protein product is CASSPFGGESEKLFF. The V gene is TRBV18, the J gene TRBJ1-4; D is ambiguous. Germline V lookup: CDR1 KGHSH, CDR2 LQKENI. V was clipped by 3 bases and J by 7 bases, with 15 bases between them. This CDR3 region has 15 residues.

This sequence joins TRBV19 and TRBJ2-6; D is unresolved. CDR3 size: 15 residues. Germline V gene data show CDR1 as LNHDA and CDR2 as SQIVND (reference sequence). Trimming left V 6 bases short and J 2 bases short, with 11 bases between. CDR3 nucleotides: TGTGCCAGTAGCGACGGAAGCCCTGGGGCCAACGTCCTGACTTTC. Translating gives CASSDGSPGANVLTF.

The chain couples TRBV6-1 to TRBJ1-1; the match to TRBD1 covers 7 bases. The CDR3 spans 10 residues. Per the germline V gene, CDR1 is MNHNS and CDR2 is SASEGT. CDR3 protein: CSHRGREAFF. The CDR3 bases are TGTTCCCACAGGGGACGTGAAGCTTTCTTT.

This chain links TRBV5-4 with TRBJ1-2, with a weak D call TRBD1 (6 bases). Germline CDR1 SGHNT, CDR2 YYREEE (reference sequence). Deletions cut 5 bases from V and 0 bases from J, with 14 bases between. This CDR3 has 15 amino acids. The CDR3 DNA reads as TGTGCCAGCAGTCGGCCGGACAGAACTAACTATGGCTACACCTTC. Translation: CASSRPDRTNYGYTF.

The CDR3 loop reads CASSLFPGDTEAFF. Here the CDR3 DNA reads TGTGCCAGCAGCTTATTTCCTGGGGACACTGAAGCTTTCTTT. V gene TRBV7-2 combines with J gene TRBJ1-1; D is ambiguous. Germline-derived CDR1 and CDR2 are SGHTA and FQGNSA. Trimming took off 2 bases at V and 3 bases at J, with 10 bases between the two ends. The CDR3 extends over 14 amino acids. Variable domain in full (rest from reference TRBV7-2 and TRBJ1-1): GAGVSQSPSNKVTEKGKDVELRCDPISGHTALYWYRQSLGQGLEFLIYFQGNSAPDKSGLPSDRFSAERTGGSVSTLTIQRTQQEDSAVYLCASSLFPGDTEAFFGQGTRLTVV.

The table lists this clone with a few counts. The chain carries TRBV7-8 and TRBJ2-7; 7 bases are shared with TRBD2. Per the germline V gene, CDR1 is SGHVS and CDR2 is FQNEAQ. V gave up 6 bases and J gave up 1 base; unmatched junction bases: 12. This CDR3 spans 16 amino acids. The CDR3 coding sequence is TGTGCCAGCAGGCAGGGAATCGGGAGGCCATCCTACGAGCAGTACTTC. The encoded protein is CASRQGIGRPSYEQYF.

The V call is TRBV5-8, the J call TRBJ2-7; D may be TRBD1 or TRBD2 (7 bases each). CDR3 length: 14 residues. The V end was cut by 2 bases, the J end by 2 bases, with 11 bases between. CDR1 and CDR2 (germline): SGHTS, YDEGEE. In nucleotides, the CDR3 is TGTGCCAGCAGCTTCAGGGGGGGAACCTACGAGCAGTACTTC. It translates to CASSFRGGTYEQYF.

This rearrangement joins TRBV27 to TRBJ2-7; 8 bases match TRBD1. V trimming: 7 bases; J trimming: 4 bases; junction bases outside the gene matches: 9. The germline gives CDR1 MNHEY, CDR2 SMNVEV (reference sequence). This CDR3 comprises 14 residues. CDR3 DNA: TGTGCCAGCAACGGATGGCAGGGGGCATACGAGCAGTACTTC. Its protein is CASNGWQGAYEQYF.

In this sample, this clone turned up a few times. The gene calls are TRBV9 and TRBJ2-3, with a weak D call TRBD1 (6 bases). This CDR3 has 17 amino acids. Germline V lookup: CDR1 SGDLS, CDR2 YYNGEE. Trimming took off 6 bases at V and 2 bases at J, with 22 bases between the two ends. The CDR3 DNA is TGTGCCAGCAAGATGGACAGTACCCTTAGTCTCACAGATACGCAGTATTTT. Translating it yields CASKMDSTLSLTDTQYF.

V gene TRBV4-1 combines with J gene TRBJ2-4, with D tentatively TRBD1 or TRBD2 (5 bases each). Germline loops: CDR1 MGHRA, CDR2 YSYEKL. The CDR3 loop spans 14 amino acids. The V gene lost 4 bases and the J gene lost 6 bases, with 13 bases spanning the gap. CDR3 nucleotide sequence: TGCGCCAGCAGCCTCCCCTCGGGGCGAAACATTCAGTACTTC. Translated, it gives CASSLPSGRNIQYF.

CDR3 DNA: TGTGCCAGCAGCCCCGGGACTTCCGGGGATGAGCAGTTCTTC. Amino acids: CASSPGTSGDEQFF. The V gene is TRBV7-9, the J gene TRBJ2-1; weak D call: TRBD2 (6 bases). This CDR3 is built from 14 residues. From germline, CDR1 is SEHNR and CDR2 FQNEAQ (reference sequence). Trimming cost V 5 bases and J 8 bases, with 16 bases left between them.

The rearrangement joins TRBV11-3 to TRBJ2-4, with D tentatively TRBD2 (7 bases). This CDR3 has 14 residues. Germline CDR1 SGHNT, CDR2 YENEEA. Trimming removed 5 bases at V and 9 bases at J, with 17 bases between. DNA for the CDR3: TGTGCCAGCAGCCCCCCCGGGGGGCGGGGCATTCAGTACTTC. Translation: CASSPPGGRGIQYF. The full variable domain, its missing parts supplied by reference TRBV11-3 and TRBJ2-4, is EAGVVQSPRYKIIEKKQPVAFWCNPISGHNTLYWYLQNLGQGPELLIRYENEEAVDDSQLPKDRFSAERLKGVDSTLKIQPAELGDSAVYLCASSPPGGRGIQYFGAGTRLSVL.

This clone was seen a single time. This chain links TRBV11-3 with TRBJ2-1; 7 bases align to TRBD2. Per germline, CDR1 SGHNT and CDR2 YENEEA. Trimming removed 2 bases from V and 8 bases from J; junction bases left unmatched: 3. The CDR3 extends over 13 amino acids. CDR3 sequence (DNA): TGTGCCAGCAGCTTATTGGGGAGGGATGAGCAGTTCTTC. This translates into CASSLLGRDEQFF. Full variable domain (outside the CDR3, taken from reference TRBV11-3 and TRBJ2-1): EAGVVQSPRYKIIEKKQPVAFWCNPISGHNTLYWYLQNLGQGPELLIRYENEEAVDDSQLPKDRFSAERLKGVDSTLKIQPAELGDSAVYLCASSLLGRDEQFFGPGTRLTVL.

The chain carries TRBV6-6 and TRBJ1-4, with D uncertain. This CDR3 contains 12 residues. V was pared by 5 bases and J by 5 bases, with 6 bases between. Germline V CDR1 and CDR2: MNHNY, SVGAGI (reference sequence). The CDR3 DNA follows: TGTGCCAGCAGTAACTTAAATGAAAAACTGTTTTTT. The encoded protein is CASSNLNEKLFF.

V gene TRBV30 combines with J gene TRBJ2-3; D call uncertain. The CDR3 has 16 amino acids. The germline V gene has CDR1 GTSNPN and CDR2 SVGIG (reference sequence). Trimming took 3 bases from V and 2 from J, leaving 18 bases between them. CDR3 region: CAWSAKGSSLTDTQYF. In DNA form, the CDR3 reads TGTGCCTGGAGCGCTAAAGGGTCCAGTCTCACAGATACGCAGTATTTT. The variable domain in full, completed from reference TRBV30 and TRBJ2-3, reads SQTIHQWPATLVQPVGSPLSLECTVEGTSNPNLYWYRQAAGRGLQLLFYSVGIGQISSEVPQNLSASRPQDRQFILSSKKLLLSDSGFYLCAWSAKGSSLTDTQYFGPGTRLTVL.